A selection of T cell receptor beta chains follows, all from one sample in a study of blood T cell repertoires in COVID-19. This table comes from immunoSEQ multiplex PCR, and its TCRdb copy is limited to in-frame clones, with some not included. The data contain approximately 74,000 clones, around four fifths of them seen just once; the ten biggest clones take up approximately 2.5%. Sample: peripheral blood. These receptors were collected from a man older than 75 with active or convalescent COVID-19. Each CDR3 is given with its conserved first and last residue.

len: 17; v_gene: TRBV3-1/TRBV3-2; CDR3aa: CASSLRTSGGDRETQYF
len: 14; v_gene: TRBV5-6; CDR3aa: CASSLVVGQYGYTF
len: 13; v_gene: TRBV28; CDR3aa: CASSPLRGTEAFF
len: 14; v_gene: TRBV2; CDR3aa: CASRELNRGNEQFF
len: 14; v_gene: TRBV7-2; CDR3aa: CASSFRTSYNEQFF
len: 14; v_gene: TRBV28; CDR3aa: CASIPHSAGETQYF
len: 14; v_gene: TRBV6-2/TRBV6-3; CDR3aa: CASSSATRSNEQFF
len: 15; v_gene: TRBV28; CDR3aa: CASSFPGNGNQPQHF
len: 15; v_gene: TRBV28; CDR3aa: CASRYQAGGSYEQYF
len: 15; v_gene: TRBV5-4; CDR3aa: CASRGAGRDKGEQFF